This T cell receptor beta chain was retrieved from a study of cytomegalovirus exposure and HLA in healthy donors (dated by TCRdb to between 2016 and 2019). For the study in its entirety: According to an earlier analysis of a few hundred of the donors, 200 million or so T cells yielded 117 million unique TCR beta sequences and 276 Gb of sequence data. Several DR-DQ haplotypes were treated as single units for association and clustering because of strong linkage in the cohort. The genetic ancestry cluster associated with self-reported Caucasian donors included 81% of the roughly 360 genotyped donors. An earlier analysis of 587 of the donors used high-throughput TCR beta sequencing to judge whether each TCR beta V gene segment behaved as functional or pseudogenic. A later analysis re-analyzed previously published TCR beta repertoires from roughly 600 donors and added high-resolution HLA genotyping to study TCR occurrence patterns. A later genetic analysis used genome-wide SNP genotypes for about three fifths of the 666 donors, treating that subset as a discovery cohort. The study was designed to test whether signatures of past pathogen exposure could be identified by cataloging public T cell receptors. Donor age, sex, ethnicity and CMV serostatus were compiled together with the repertoire data. Both class I and class II loci were covered by HLA typing, at four-digit resolution. Roughly 300 gigabases of sequencing data and approximately 91 million unique TCR sequences made up an early release that covered about 640 HLA-typed donors. Among roughly 400 genotyped donors of the cohort, an average of roughly 230,000 unique TCR beta nucleotide sequences was sequenced per donor, of which roughly 17% were non-productive. The later analysis used no new phenotypic data to find candidate immune exposures, relying instead on TCR beta sequences and their occurrence across donors. Every repertoire in the discovery cohort had been generated on one and the same sequencing platform. To predict cytomegalovirus infection status, the study brought together high-throughput TCR immunosequencing, statistical association of individual TCRs with disease status, and machine learning. The number of donors typed differed by locus, with 629-630 for A, B, C, DRB1 and DQB1, 522 for DQA1, about 610 for DPA1, and some 450 for DPB1. The study used immunosequencing to profile the T cell repertoires of about 670 subjects and linked those repertoires to cytomegalovirus serostatus. In addition to the first cohort of approximately 650 subjects, a separate validation cohort of approximately 130 different subjects was used.

The cohort was made up of 500 to 800 healthy bone marrow donors. At the time of sampling, all cohort members were nominally healthy, though unrecorded immune exposures were likely present. The donor was CMV seronegative and belonged to the group of approximately 320 seronegative cohort members. A peripheral blood sample was provided by each donor, and peripheral blood mononuclear cells were used for TCR beta sequencing. Genomic DNA was extracted from the blood cell samples with the Qiagen DNeasy Blood Extraction Kit. Overall results and qualifications from the work: The authors suggested that the approach could potentially be extended to other disease states and immunological phenotypes. Immune exposure information for the cohort was limited to CMV serostatus. Most CMV-associated TCR beta chains appeared to be HLA-restricted in a later analysis, and the HLA associations seemed to be driven largely by CMV exposure. Some IMGT-functional V segments, including TRBV6-2 and TRBV6-3, could not be told apart with the 87-base-pair reads, so those segments were excluded. A cluster of highly shared sequence variants was judged likely to represent a technical artifact of the sequencing pipeline. In a later analysis, HLA-associated TCR beta chains were found to be more clonally expanded and to have lower generation probabilities than equally common non-associated chains. This cohort had only TCR beta chains sequenced, and the lack of alpha or paired-chain data limited which features could be detected. In vitro tests confirmed that a few of the cytomegalovirus-associated TCR beta chains recognize cytomegalovirus antigens. A later analysis reported that several top co-occurrence clusters appeared linked to parvovirus B19, influenza, CMV and Epstein-Barr virus. In an earlier analysis of roughly 500 of the donors, most TCR beta V segments appeared in productive rearrangements about 90% or about 30% of the time, broadly matching IMGT annotations. Correlated functional status among segregating V segments might be attributable to linkage disequilibrium, but an unknown experimental factor could not be ruled out. Because HLA typing was unavailable for some donors at each locus, only the typed subset was used in association tests. Most TCR sequences were observed very rarely across donors, whereas some public TCRs were present in many individuals. According to a later genetic analysis, donors in an Asian-associated ancestry cluster had fewer N-insertions in productive TCRs than the roughly 700-donor mean. In a later genetic analysis, a missense DCLRE1C variant was associated with V-gene and J-gene trimming of TCR beta chains, and the association was replicated in an independent cohort. A further reported finding was that TCR beta sequences accurately predicted the HLA-A and HLA-B alleles for most subjects in the first cohort. Assigning TCR associations to individual alleles was difficult when HLA alleles, especially DR and DQ, strongly co-occurred. In the study, 150 to 200 TCR beta chains were listed as associated with cytomegalovirus. In both the original and validation cohorts, the classifier was reported to diagnose cytomegalovirus status with high specificity and sensitivity. According to a later analysis, TCR association rates differed among HLA loci, with DRB1 alleles showing the most associated TCRs and HLA-C alleles showing the fewest. A later analysis associated about 18,000 TCR beta sequences with specific HLA alleles at a false discovery rate of 0.05. The earlier analysis of nearly 600 of the donors excluded some 15 rarely observed V segments, including chromosome 9 orphons, because counts were too low. Sequencing depth was assumed to be roughly uniform across donors in the presence/absence analyses, though that assumption may not hold.

Library preparation was by the immunoSEQ multiplex PCR assay. For the multiplex PCR, a mixture combining 60 forward primers for TCR Vbeta segments and 13 reverse primers for TCR Jbeta segments was used. A multiplex PCR assay on genomic DNA amplified the CDR3 region of rearranged TCR beta genes. On the Illumina HiSeq System, the amplified TCR beta libraries were sequenced as 87-base-pair reads. The source study handled its data this way. Across the 600 to 700 repertoires, a later analysis counted around 80 million unique TCR beta chains, approximately 10 million of which were shared by at least two donors. To remove PCR and sequencing errors, raw reads were error-corrected and collapsed into unique sequences using a nearest-neighbor algorithm that merged closely related sequences. V, D and J gene segments were assigned by aligning CDR3 sequences to IMGT reference sequences. For a sequence to be retained, at least a six-nucleotide match to both a V gene segment and a J gene segment was required. A rearrangement counted as productive if the CDR3 had no stop codons and remained in frame with V and J, and every other rearrangement counted as non-productive. CDR3 was defined according to IMGT convention as the region running from the second conserved V-encoded cysteine to the conserved J-encoded phenylalanine. Sequences without an unambiguous match to a single V gene segment were excluded from the earlier analysis of approximately 600 of the donors. An earlier analysis of 587 of the donors called V segments functional above 56.7% productive rearrangements and segregating when the between-donor standard deviation exceeded 5%. A statistical classification framework was developed to diagnose cytomegalovirus status using the catalog of TCR beta chain sequences. In a later analysis, TCR nucleotide sequences were compared against IMGT/GENE-DB human TR gene sequences so that V and J genes could be assigned. Using the TCRdist pipeline, a later analysis assigned CDR3 sequences along with most-parsimonious VDJ recombination scenarios. In a later analysis, each TCR beta chain was defined by its CDR3 amino acid sequence together with its V-gene family, and reads lacking a unique V-gene family were excluded. In a later analysis, nearly 600 highly shared, low-generation-probability nucleotide sequences were removed to address suspected cross-contamination and a sequencing artifact. In a later analysis, a clonal expansion index for each public chain was calculated from normalized within-repertoire ranks of inferred template counts. In a later analysis, generation probabilities were computed using a VDJ recombination model fitted to out-of-frame rearrangements, and the results were checked against IGoR. In a later analysis, TCR-TCR, TCR-HLA and TCR-CMV co-occurrence was scored with hypergeometric tests, and a repertoire-size bias correction was applied to TCR pairs. To estimate false discovery rates, a later analysis permuted the HLA or CMV assignments 20 times. In a later analysis, co-occurring TCRs were grouped using DBSCAN, with TCRdist sequence similarity added in when clustering inside HLA-allele-positive subsets. Co-occurrence clustering excluded repertoires with fewer than 30,000 or more than 120,000 public chains, plus five with anomalous nucleotide sharing. TCRdb limited this immuneACCESS table to in-frame rearrangements with V and J called. A share of clones is missing; checked studies link under half to unresolved V genes, and the rest is unexplained. V, J and clone size reflect that table, while D and trimming were determined from the DNA. The sample contains about 120,000 clones, around 75% of them found a single time. 2.1% of the sample belongs to the ten largest clones.

Only one count was recorded for this clone. The antigen it binds to is not known. No per-base quality is available; no much larger clone lies one base away. The junction shows trimming of 1 base on V and 9 bases on J, and the gene matches do not reach 3 bases of it. The CDR3 holds 14 amino acids from the cysteine to the phenylalanine. Just CDR3 DNA is preserved here, 42 bases in frame from base 1. As encoded in the germline V gene, CDR1 is SGHRS while CDR2 is YFSETQ. Material for sequencing was PBMCs. Here the chain combines TRBV5-1 and TRBJ2-1, with 11 junctional bases fitting TRBD2. The clonotype was recovered from a man aged 25 to 40 in good health and CMV-seronegative. The CDR3 protein is CASSLTSGGSEQFF. The sequenced DNA is TGCGCCAGCAGCTTGACTAGCGGGGGTAGTGAGCAGTTCTTC.